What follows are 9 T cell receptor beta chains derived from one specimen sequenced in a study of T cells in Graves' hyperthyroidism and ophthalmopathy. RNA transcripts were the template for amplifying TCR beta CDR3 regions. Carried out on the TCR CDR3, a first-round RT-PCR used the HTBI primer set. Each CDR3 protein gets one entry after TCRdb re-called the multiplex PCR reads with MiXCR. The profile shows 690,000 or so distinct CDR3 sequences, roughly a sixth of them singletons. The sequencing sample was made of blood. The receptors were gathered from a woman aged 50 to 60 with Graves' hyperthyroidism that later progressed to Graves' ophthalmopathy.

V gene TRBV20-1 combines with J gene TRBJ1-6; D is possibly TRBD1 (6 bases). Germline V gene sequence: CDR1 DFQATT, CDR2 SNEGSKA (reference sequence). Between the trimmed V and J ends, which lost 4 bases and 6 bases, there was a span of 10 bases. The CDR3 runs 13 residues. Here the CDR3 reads CSAKQGPNSPLHF. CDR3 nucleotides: TGCAGTGCTAAACAGGGCCCTAATTCACCCCTCCACTTT.

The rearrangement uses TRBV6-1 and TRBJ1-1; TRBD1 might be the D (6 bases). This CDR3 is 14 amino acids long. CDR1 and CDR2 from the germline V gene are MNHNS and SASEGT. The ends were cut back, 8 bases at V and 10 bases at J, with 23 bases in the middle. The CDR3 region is CASVSGEFVYRAFF. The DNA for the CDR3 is TGTGCCAGCGTCTCAGGGGAGTTTGTCTATAGAGCTTTCTTT.

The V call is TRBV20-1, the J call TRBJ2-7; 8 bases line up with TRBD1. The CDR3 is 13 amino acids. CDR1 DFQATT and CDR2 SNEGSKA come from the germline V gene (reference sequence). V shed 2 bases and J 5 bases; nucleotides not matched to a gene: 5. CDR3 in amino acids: CSARRTGNDEQYF. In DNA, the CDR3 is TGCAGTGCTAGAAGGACAGGGAACGACGAGCAGTACTTC.

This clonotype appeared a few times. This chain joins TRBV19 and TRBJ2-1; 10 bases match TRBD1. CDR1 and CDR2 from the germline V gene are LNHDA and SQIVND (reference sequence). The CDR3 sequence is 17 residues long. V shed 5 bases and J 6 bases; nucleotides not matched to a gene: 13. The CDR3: CASSPHSTDRGFNEQFF. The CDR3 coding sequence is TGTGCCAGTAGTCCCCACTCCACGGACAGGGGGTTCAATGAGCAGTTCTTC. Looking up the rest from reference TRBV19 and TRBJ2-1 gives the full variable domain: DGGITQSPKYLFRKEGQNVTLSCEQNLNHDAMYWYRQDPGQGLRLIYYSQIVNDFQKGDIAEGYSVSREKKESFPLTVTSAQKNPTAFYLCASSPHSTDRGFNEQFFGPGTRLTVL.

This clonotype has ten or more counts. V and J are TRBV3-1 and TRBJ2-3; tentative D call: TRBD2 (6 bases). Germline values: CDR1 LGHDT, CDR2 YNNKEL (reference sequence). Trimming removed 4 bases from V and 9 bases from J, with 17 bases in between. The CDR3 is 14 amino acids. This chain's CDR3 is CASSRDFPRGTQYF. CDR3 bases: TGTGCCAGCAGCCGGGACTTCCCCCGAGGAACGCAGTATTTT.

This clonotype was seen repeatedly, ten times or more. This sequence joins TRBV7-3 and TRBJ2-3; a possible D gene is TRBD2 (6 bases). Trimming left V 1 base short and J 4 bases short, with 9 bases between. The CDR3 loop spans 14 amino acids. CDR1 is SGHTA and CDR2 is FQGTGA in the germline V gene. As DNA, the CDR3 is TGTGCCAGCAGCTTAAGCGGGGAGGCAGATACGCAGTATTTT. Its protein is CASSLSGEADTQYF. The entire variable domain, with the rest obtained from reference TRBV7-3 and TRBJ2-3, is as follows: GAGVSQTPSNKVTEKGKYVELRCDPISGHTALYWYRQSLGQGPEFLIYFQGTGAADDSGLPNDRFFAVRPEGSVSTLKIQRTERGDSAVYLCASSLSGEADTQYFGPGTRLTVL.

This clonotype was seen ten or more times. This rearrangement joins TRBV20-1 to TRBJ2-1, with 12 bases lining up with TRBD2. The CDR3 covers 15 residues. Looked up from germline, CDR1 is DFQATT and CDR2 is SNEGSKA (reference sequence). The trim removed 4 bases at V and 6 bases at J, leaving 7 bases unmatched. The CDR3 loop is CSANRRLAGANEQFF. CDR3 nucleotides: TGCAGTGCTAATCGTCGACTAGCGGGGGCCAATGAGCAGTTCTTC.

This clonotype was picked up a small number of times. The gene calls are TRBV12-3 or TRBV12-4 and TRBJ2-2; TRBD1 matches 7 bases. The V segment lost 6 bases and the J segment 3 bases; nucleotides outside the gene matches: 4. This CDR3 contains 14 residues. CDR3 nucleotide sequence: TGTGCCAGCAGACCGACAGGGTACACCGGGGAGCTGTTTTTT. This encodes CASRPTGYTGELFF.

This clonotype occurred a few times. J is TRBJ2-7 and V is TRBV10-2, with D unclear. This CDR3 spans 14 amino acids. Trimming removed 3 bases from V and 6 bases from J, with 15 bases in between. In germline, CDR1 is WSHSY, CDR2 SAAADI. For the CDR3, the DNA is TGCGCCAGCAGTGAAGAGACAACCCCTAGCGAGCAGTACTTC. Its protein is CASSEETTPSEQYF.